This T cell receptor (beta chain) was sequenced for a study of blood T cell repertoires in COVID-19 (dated by TCRdb to between 2020 and 2021). General notes on the study: Samples from collaborators originated in the United States, Italy and Spain and spanned both the acute and convalescent phases of COVID-19. The prospective study material was composed of cDNA or gDNA derived from T cells, B-cell-depleted T cells, or PBMCs. Deeply sampled blood TCRbeta repertoires from subjects exposed to, actively infected with, or recovered from COVID-19 were included in the dataset. The repertoires were released in a freely available public database intended as a resource for research on the immune response to SARS-CoV-2. The samples were drawn from two sources: the first 160 participants of the ongoing ImmuneRACE study, and 1,254 subjects contributed by 6 global collaborators. Sample metadata almost always included a de-identified subject ID, COVID-19 status, age in years and sex. Where available, HLA class I and class II types were taken from metadata supplied by the sample provider and were not determined by assay-based typing.

Results the study describes overall, beyond this receptor: How much clinical and demographic metadata was included differed by source and by participant, and the metadata was provided uncurated.

To note about this clone: Its binding antigen is unknown. Within one base of it there is no much larger clone, and no base qualities were kept.

The immunoSEQ Assay, a bias-controlled multiplex PCR, was used to amplify TCRbeta CDR3 regions from genomic DNA. The source study handled its data this way. Within the assay, amplification of reference gene primers was used to estimate how many nucleated cells each sample contained. Sequence reads were collapsed and filtered to measure the absolute abundance of every unique TCRbeta CDR3 rearrangement. For each sample, productive Simpson clonality was calculated as the square root of Simpson's diversity index across productive rearrangements. TCRdb's version of the immuneACCESS table is confined to in-frame rearrangements and falls short of the full clone set. An unresolved V gene accounts for under half of the shortfall where checked; the remainder is of unknown origin. From that table come the V and J calls and clone size; the DNA was used to work out D and trimming. This sample is represented by 100,000 or so clones; approximately 87% of them were singletons. The ten largest make up roughly 10% of the sample.

The collaborating institutions used their own protocols to collect whole blood in K2EDTA tubes. For TCRbeta analysis, collaborator samples were shipped as frozen whole blood, as isolated PBMCs, or as DNA extracted from either sample type. From a lookup of the germline V gene (reference sequence), CDR1 and CDR2 are SEHNR and FQNEAQ. The CDR3 runs 13 residues from the cysteine to the phenylalanine. Here the CDR3 DNA is all that survives: 39 bases in frame from base 1. V sheds 5 bases and J sheds 1 base, leaving 8 bases between their ends. The chain was built from TRBV7-9 and TRBJ1-1; the D gene lacks a confident call. Material: peripheral blood. This clonotype was obtained from a woman in her 30s with acute or convalescent COVID-19. The sequenced DNA is TGTGCCAGCAGCCCTTACGGGAACACTGAAGCTTTCTTT. This sequence encodes CASSPYGNTEAFF.